This TCR beta chain was identified during a study of regulatory T cells in long-lasting Graves disease. Time point meaning: persistent/refractory GD, antithyroid drugs over 5 years with positive TRAb. RNA from PBMCs was the source of the TCR library. Germline V lookup: CDR1 MDHEN, CDR2 SYDVKM. This CDR3 has 16 residues. V shed 2 bases, J shed 5 bases, and the junction held 8 bases outside the gene matches. CDR3-region Arm-PCR and iRepertoire HTBI primers produced the TCR beta libraries. TCRdb re-called the multiplex PCR reads through MiXCR, storing one row per CDR3 protein. The table shows some 370,000 distinct CDR3 sequences, with roughly 25% occurring only once.

The rearrangement joins TRBV28 to TRBJ2-3; TRBD2 aligns across 9 bases. The specimen was peripheral blood mononuclear cells (PBMCs), collected when the disease was refractory, from a patient treated with antithyroid drugs. The sequence was collected from a middle-aged woman with Graves disease. This CDR3 is CASSLVGLAAGDTQYF. For the CDR3, the DNA is TGTGCCAGCAGTTTAGTGGGACTAGCCGCCGGAGATACGCAGTATTTT. Combining the CDR3 with reference TRBV28 and TRBJ2-3 gives the whole variable domain DVKVTQSSRYLVKRTGEKVFLECVQDMDHENMFWYRQDPGLGLRLIYFSYDVKMKEKGDIPEGYSVSREKKERFSLILESASTNQTSMYLCASSLVGLAAGDTQYFGPGTRLTVL.